This T cell receptor beta chain emerged from a study of control samples from healthy donors and cancer patients. Using immunoSEQ multiplex PCR, the repertoire was profiled, and TCRdb retains in-frame clones only, with some absent. The repertoire holds fewer than 250,000 clones, with about 90% as singletons. This clonotype was obtained from a man aged 25 to 40 in good health. The specimen sequenced was blood.

DNA of the CDR3: TGCGCCAGCAGCTTAGGATCCTATGGCTACACCTTC. Translating gives CASSLGSYGYTF. This chain connects TRBV5-1 to TRBJ1-2; D is uncertain. This CDR3 is built from 12 residues. Germline V gene lookup returns CDR1 SGHRS and CDR2 YFSETQ. V was pared by 2 bases and J by 4 bases, with 6 bases between.